This entry lists 9 T cell receptor beta chains sequenced from one sample in a study of Graves' ophthalmopathy and Graves' hyperthyroidism. The authors amplified TCR beta CDR3 regions, and they did so from RNA transcripts for repertoire sequencing. First-round RT-PCR with HTBI primers preceded a second-round multiplex PCR. TCRdb reanalysed the multiplex PCR reads using MiXCR and keeps one entry per CDR3 protein. The profile shows about 210,000 distinct CDR3 sequences, approximately 29% of them singletons. The material sequenced was peripheral blood. These receptors all stem from a man aged 45 to 65 with Graves' ophthalmopathy.

This clonotype was observed at least ten times. The V call is TRBV5-1, the J call TRBJ2-7, with 7 bases lining up with TRBD1. J was trimmed by 5 bases and V by 5 bases; bases with no gene match: 10. CDR3 length: 14 residues. Germline CDR1 is SGHRS and CDR2 is YFSETQ. CDR3 coding DNA: TGCGCCAGCAGTTCTCAGGGGGACACACACGAGCAGTACTTC. It is translated as CASSSQGDTHEQYF. Together with reference TRBV5-1 and TRBJ2-7, the CDR3 gives the full variable domain: KAGVTQTPRYLIKTRGQQVTLSCSPISGHRSVSWYQQTPGQGLQFLFEYFSETQRNKGNFPGRFSGRQFSNSRSEMNVSTLELGDSALYLCASSSQGDTHEQYFGPGTRLTVT.

This clonotype was seen ten or more times. This rearrangement joins TRBV6-1 to TRBJ1-3, with D unclear. V was pared by 6 bases and J by 0 bases, with 12 bases between. CDR1 is MNHNS and CDR2 is SASEGT in the germline V gene. There are 15 residues in the CDR3. CDR3 residues: CASSRRGFSGNTIYF. The CDR3 DNA reads as TGTGCCAGCAGCCGCCGCGGATTCTCTGGAAACACCATATATTTT.

The chain recombines TRBV6-5 with TRBJ1-6, with D perhaps matching TRBD1 (6 bases). Germline V CDR1 and CDR2: MNHEY, SVGAGI. Trimming stripped 0 bases from V and 10 bases from J, with 13 bases between. This CDR3 comprises 15 residues. CDR3 sequence (DNA): TGTGCCAGCAGTTACTCGTCCAGGGGAGTATCACCCCTCCACTTT. Translated, it gives CASSYSSRGVSPLHF.

The V gene is TRBV9, the J gene TRBJ2-7; 10 positions match TRBD2. The CDR3 runs 16 residues. Germline V gene lookup returns CDR1 SGDLS and CDR2 YYNGEE. With 0 bases clipped from V and 6 bases from J, the junction kept 9 bases outside the gene matches. The CDR3 here is CASSVGLASGRAEQYF. The CDR3 region has the DNA TGTGCCAGCAGCGTAGGTCTAGCCAGCGGGAGGGCCGAGCAGTACTTC.

Concerning this clonotype: Compared with germline, one end of the junction differs, possibly owing to a read error. This chain connects TRBV11-2 to TRBJ1-2; D might be TRBD1 (5 bases). Germline-derived CDR1 and CDR2 are SGHAT and FQNNGV. This CDR3 region has 11 residues. CDR3 coding DNA: TGTGCCAGCAGCTTAGGGACAAGGACAAACTTC. Residues: CASSLGTRTNF.

V usage is TRBV6-2 or TRBV6-3 and J usage is TRBJ1-2; 8 bases map to TRBD1. Germline V gene data show CDR1 as MNHEY and CDR2 as SVGEGT. The CDR3 is 12 amino acids. Trimming removed 8 bases from V and 3 bases from J; junction bases left unmatched: 2. The CDR3 region is CASQTGDYGYTF. In DNA, the CDR3 is TGTGCCAGCCAGACAGGGGACTATGGCTACACCTTC.

There are many counts of this clonotype. The chain recombines TRBV27 with TRBJ1-2, with 7 bases matching TRBD1. The V gene's germline CDR1 is MNHEY and CDR2 SMNVEV (reference sequence). The CDR3 consists of 13 residues. V shed 2 bases, J shed 7 bases, and the junction held 4 bases outside the gene matches. The CDR3 region is CASSLQGVSGYTF. The CDR3 nucleotides are TGTGCCAGCAGTTTACAGGGGGTATCTGGCTACACCTTC.

This clonotype has at least ten counts. The chain carries TRBV4-1 and TRBJ1-5, with D possibly being TRBD1 (5 bases). Between the trimmed V and J ends, which lost 4 bases and 2 bases, there was a span of 12 bases. The CDR3 is made up of 15 amino acids. Germline-derived CDR1 and CDR2 are MGHRA and YSYEKL. CDR3 in DNA: TGCGCCAGCAGCCTGCGCGTAGGGGGCAATCAGCCCCAGCATTTT. Amino acid sequence: CASSLRVGGNQPQHF.

The sample holds many counts of this clonotype. The rearrangement joins TRBV3-1 to TRBJ2-5; TRBD2 matches at 8 bases. V was clipped by 1 base and J by 4 bases; unmatched bases: 2. Germline V CDR1 and CDR2: LGHDT, YNNKEL (reference sequence). This CDR3 contains 14 residues. DNA of the CDR3: TGTGCCAGCAGCCAAGTCGGGGGGGGAGAGACCCAGTACTTC. Its protein product is CASSQVGGGETQYF.